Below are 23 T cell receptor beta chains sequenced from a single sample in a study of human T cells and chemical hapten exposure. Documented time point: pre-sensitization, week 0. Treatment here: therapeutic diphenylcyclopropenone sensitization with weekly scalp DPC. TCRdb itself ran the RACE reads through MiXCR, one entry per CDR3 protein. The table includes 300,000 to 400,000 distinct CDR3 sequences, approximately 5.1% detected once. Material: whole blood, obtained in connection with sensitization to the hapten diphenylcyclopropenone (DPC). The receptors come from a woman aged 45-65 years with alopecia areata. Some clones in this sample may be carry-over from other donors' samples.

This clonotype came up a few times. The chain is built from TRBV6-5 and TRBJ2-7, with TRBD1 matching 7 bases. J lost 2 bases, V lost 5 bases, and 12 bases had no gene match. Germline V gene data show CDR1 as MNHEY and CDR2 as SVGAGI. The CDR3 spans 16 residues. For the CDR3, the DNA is TGTGCCAGCAGTCCACACAGGGGAAGGGTCCCCTACGAGCAGTACTTC. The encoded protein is CASSPHRGRVPYEQYF.

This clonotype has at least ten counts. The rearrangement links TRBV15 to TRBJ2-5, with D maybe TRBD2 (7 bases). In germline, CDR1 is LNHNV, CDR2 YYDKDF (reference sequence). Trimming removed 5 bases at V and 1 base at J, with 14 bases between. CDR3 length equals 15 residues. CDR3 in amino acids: CATSPLRGGQETQYF. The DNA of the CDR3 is TGTGCCACCAGCCCCTTGAGGGGGGGCCAAGAGACCCAGTACTTC.

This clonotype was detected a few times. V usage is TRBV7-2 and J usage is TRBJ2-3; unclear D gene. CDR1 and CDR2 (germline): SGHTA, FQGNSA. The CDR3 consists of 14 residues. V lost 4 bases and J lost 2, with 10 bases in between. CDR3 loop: CASSSDFHTDTQYF. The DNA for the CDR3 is TGTGCCAGCAGCTCCGATTTTCACACAGATACGCAGTATTTT. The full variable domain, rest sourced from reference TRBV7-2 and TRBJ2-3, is GAGVSQSPSNKVTEKGKDVELRCDPISGHTALYWYRQSLGQGLEFLIYFQGNSAPDKSGLPSDRFSAERTGGSVSTLTIQRTQQEDSAVYLCASSSDFHTDTQYFGPGTRLTVL.

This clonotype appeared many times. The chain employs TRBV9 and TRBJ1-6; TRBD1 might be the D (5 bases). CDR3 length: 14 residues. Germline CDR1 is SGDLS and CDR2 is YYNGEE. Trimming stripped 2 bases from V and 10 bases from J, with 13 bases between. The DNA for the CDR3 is TGTGCCAGCAGCGTGACAGATGTCGGATCACCCCTCCACTTT. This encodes CASSVTDVGSPLHF.

The CDR3 DNA follows: TGTGCCAGCAGCCCCGAGCCGGGACAGGGGACTAATGAAAAACTGTTTTTT. The encoded protein is CASSPEPGQGTNEKLFF. V and J are TRBV7-9 and TRBJ1-4, with 10 nucleotides matching TRBD1. The CDR3 loop spans 17 amino acids. V was pared by 5 bases and J by 2 bases, with 8 bases of the junction left unmatched. From germline, CDR1 is SEHNR and CDR2 FQNEAQ (reference sequence).

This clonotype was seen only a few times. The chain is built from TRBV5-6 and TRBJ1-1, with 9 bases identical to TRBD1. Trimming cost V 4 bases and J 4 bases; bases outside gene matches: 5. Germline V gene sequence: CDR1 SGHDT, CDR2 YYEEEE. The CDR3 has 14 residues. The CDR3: CASSQRTGATEAFF. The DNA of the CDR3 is TGTGCCAGCAGCCAACGGACAGGGGCCACTGAAGCTTTCTTT.

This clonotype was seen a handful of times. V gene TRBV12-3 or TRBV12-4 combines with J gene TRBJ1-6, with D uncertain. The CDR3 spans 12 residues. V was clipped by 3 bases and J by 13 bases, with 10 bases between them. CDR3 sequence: CASSFPQLPLHF. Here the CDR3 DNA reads TGTGCCAGCAGTTTCCCACAGTTGCCCCTCCACTTT.

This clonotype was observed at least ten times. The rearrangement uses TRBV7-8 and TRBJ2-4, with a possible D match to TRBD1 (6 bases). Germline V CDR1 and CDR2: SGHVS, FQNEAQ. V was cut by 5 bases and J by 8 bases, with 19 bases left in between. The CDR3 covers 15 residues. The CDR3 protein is CASSPLERGRYIQYF. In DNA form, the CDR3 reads TGTGCCAGCAGCCCCCTGGAGAGGGGGAGATACATTCAGTACTTC.

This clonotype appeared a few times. The CDR3 DNA reads as TGTGCCAGCAGTTCCCTTGGAAGTTATGGCTACACCTTC. Amino acid sequence: CASSSLGSYGYTF. The chain combines TRBV7-8 with TRBJ1-2; D gene unclear. This CDR3 contains 13 residues. The V end lost 6 bases, the J end lost 5 bases, and 13 bases lay between the germline ends. In germline, CDR1 is SGHVS, CDR2 FQNEAQ.

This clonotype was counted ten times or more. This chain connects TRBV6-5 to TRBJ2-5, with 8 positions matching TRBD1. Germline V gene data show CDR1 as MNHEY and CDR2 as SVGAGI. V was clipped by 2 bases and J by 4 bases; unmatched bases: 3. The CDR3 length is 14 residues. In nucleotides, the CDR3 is TGTGCCAGCAGTTACGGACAGGGAGTAGAGACCCAGTACTTC. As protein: CASSYGQGVETQYF.

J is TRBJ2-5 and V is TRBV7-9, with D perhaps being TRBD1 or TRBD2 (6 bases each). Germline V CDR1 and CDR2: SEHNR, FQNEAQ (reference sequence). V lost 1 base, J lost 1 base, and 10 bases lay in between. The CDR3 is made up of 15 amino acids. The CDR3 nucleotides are TGTGCCAGCAGCTTAGAGGGGGGCGGCCAAGAGACCCAGTACTTC. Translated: CASSLEGGGQETQYF.

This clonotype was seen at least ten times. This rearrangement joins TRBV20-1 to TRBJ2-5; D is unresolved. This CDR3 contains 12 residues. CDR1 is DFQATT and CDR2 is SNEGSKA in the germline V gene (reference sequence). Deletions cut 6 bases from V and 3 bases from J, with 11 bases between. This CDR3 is CSAARLEETQYF. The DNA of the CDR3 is TGCAGTGCGGCGAGGCTAGAAGAGACCCAGTACTTC.

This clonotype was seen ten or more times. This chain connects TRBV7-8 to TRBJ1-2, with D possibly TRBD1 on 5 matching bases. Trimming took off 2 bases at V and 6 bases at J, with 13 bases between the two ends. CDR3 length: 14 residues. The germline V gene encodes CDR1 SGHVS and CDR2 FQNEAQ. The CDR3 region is CASSLPRGLDGYTF. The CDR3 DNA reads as TGTGCCAGCAGCTTACCGAGGGGCCTTGATGGCTACACCTTC. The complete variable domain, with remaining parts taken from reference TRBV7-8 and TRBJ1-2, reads GAGVSQSPRYKVAKRGQDVALRCDPISGHVSLFWYQQALGQGPEFLTYFQNEAQLDKSGLPSDRFFAERPEGSVSTLKIQRTQQEDSAVYLCASSLPRGLDGYTFGSGTRLTVV.

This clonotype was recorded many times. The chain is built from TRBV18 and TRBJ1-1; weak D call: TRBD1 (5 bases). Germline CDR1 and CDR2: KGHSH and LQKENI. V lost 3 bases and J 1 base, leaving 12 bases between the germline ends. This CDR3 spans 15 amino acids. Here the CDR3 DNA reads TGTGCCAGCTCACCCCTACGGGGGGGGAACACTGAAGCTTTCTTT. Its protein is CASSPLRGGNTEAFF.

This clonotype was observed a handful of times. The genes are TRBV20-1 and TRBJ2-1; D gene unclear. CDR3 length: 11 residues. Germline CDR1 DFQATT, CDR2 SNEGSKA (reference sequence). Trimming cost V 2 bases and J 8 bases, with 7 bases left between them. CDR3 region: CSARIQHEQFF. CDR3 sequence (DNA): TGCAGTGCTAGAATTCAGCATGAGCAGTTCTTC.

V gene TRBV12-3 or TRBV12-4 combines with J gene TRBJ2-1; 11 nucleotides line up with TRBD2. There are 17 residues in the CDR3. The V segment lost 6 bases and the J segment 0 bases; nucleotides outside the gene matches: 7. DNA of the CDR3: TGTGCCAGCAGAAAACTAGCGGGAGCGAGCTCCTACAATGAGCAGTTCTTC. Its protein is CASRKLAGASSYNEQFF.

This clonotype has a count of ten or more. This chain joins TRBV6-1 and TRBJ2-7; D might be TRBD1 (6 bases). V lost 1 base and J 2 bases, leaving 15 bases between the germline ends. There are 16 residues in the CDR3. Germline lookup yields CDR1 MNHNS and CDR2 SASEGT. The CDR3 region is CASSEDGGAGAYEQYF. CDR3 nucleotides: TGTGCCAGCAGTGAAGATGGGGGCGCGGGTGCCTACGAGCAGTACTTC.

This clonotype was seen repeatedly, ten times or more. The DNA for the CDR3 is TGTGCCATCAGTGAGGGACAGGGCCCCTACGAGCAGTACTTC. Amino acids: CAISEGQGPYEQYF. The chain employs TRBV10-3 and TRBJ2-7; the match to TRBD1 covers 8 bases. Germline values: CDR1 ENHRY, CDR2 SYGVKD. CDR3 length: 14 amino acids. The ends lost 2 bases at V and 2 bases at J; junction bases unmatched: 2.

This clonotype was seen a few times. The CDR3 sequence: CASSPGDFFTEQYF. In DNA form, the CDR3 reads TGTGCCAGCAGCCCGGGGGACTTTTTTACCGAGCAGTACTTC. The chain has TRBV9 and TRBJ2-7, with D maybe TRBD2 (6 bases). The CDR3 has 14 residues. Trimming removed 4 bases at V and 6 bases at J, with 17 bases between. The germline V gene encodes CDR1 SGDLS and CDR2 YYNGEE. The variable domain in full, completed from reference TRBV9 and TRBJ2-7, reads DSGVTQTPKHLITATGQRVTLRCSPRSGDLSVYWYQQSLDQGLQFLIQYYNGEERAKGNILERFSAQQFPDLHSELNLSSLELGDSALYFCASSPGDFFTEQYFGPGTRLTVT.

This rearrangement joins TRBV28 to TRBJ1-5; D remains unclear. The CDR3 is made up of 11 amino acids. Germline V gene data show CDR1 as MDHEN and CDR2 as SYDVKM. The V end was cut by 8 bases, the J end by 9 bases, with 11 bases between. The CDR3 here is CASPGPLPQHF. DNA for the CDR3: TGTGCCAGCCCCGGCCCCCTGCCCCAGCATTTT. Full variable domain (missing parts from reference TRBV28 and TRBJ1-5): DVKVTQSSRYLVKRTGEKVFLECVQDMDHENMFWYRQDPGLGLRLIYFSYDVKMKEKGDIPEGYSVSREKKERFSLILESASTNQTSMYLCASPGPLPQHFGDGTRLSIL.

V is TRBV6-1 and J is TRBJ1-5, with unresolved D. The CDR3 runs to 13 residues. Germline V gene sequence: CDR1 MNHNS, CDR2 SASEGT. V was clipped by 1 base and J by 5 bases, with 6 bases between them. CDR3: CASSEVPHQPQHF. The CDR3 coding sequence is TGTGCCAGCAGTGAAGTACCGCATCAGCCCCAGCATTTT.

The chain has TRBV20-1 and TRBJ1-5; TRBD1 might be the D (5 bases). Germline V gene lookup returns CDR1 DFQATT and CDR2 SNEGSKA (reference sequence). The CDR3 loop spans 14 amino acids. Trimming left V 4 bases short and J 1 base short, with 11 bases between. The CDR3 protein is CSATPTVSNQPQHF. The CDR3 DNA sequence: TGCAGTGCTACACCGACAGTGAGCAATCAGCCCCAGCATTTT.

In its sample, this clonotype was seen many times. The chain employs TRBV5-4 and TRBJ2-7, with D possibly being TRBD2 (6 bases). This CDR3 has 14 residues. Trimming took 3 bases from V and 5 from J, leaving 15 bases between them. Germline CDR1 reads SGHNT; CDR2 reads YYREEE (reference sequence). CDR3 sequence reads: CASSSPAGSDEQYF. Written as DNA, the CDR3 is TGTGCCAGCAGCTCGCCGGCGGGGAGCGACGAGCAGTACTTC.